Below are 19 T cell receptor beta chains sequenced from a single sample in a study of blood T cell repertoires in COVID-19. Clones were read by immunoSEQ multiplex PCR, and TCRdb kept only the in-frame ones, dropping some. The data show around 130,000 clones, approximately 80% seen once. Sequencing was done on a sample of peripheral blood. All receptors come from a woman aged 55 to 70 with acute or convalescent COVID-19.

The chain is built from TRBV18 and TRBJ1-2, with TRBD1 identical over 7 bases. Germline V gene data show CDR1 as KGHSH and CDR2 as LQKENI. With 2 bases clipped from V and 6 bases from J, the junction kept 6 bases outside the gene matches. This CDR3 has 14 amino acids. CDR3 nucleotides: TGTGCCAGCTCACCATTTCTCGACAGGGATGGCTACACCTTC. This gives the protein CASSPFLDRDGYTF.

This clone was picked up a small number of times. The chain joins TRBV30 to TRBJ1-2; weak D call: TRBD1 (5 bases). From germline, CDR1 is GTSNPN and CDR2 SVGIG (reference sequence). The CDR3 runs to 13 residues. V lost 5 bases, J lost 4 bases, and 14 bases lay in between. The CDR3 is CAWLRGWGYGYTF. CDR3 bases: TGTGCCTGGCTAAGGGGTTGGGGCTATGGCTACACCTTC.

The chain employs TRBV6-1 and TRBJ1-6; the match to TRBD1 covers 7 bases. Germline lookup yields CDR1 MNHNS and CDR2 SASEGT. The CDR3 is 15 amino acids. Trimming cost V 2 bases and J 9 bases; bases outside gene matches: 7. CDR3 loop: CASSEHRGVVSPLHF. The CDR3 region has the DNA TGTGCCAGCAGTGAACACAGGGGTGTTGTTTCACCCCTCCACTTT.

This clone has just one count. V is TRBV19 and J is TRBJ1-1, with D perhaps TRBD1 (5 bases). Germline CDR1 and CDR2: LNHDA and SQIVND (reference sequence). V was trimmed by 6 bases and J by 4 bases, leaving 21 bases between them. This CDR3 region has 16 residues. The CDR3 bases are TGTGCCAGTAGCCGCGTTTTCGTAAGGGGAGGCACTGAAGCTTTCTTT. Encoded protein: CASSRVFVRGGTEAFF.

V and J are TRBV9 and TRBJ2-2; D is possibly TRBD2 (5 bases). Germline CDR1 and CDR2: SGDLS and YYNGEE. The CDR3 has 21 amino acids. The V gene lost 4 bases and the J gene lost 6 bases, with 34 bases spanning the gap. The CDR3 nucleotides are TGTGCCAGCAGCCCTCGTATCGAGGGAACGAGCAGGAGTTTATCGCCCGGGGAGCTGTTTTTT. It is translated as CASSPRIEGTSRSLSPGELFF. The entire variable domain, with the rest obtained from reference TRBV9 and TRBJ2-2, is as follows: DSGVTQTPKHLITATGQRVTLRCSPRSGDLSVYWYQQSLDQGLQFLIQYYNGEERAKGNILERFSAQQFPDLHSELNLSSLELGDSALYFCASSPRIEGTSRSLSPGELFFGEGSRLTVL.

The CDR3 loop is CASSFGEGYTF. The CDR3 DNA sequence: TGTGCCAGCAGCTTCGGGGAAGGCTACACCTTC. This chain links TRBV5-4 with TRBJ1-2; no definite D call. The CDR3 covers 11 residues. V was trimmed by 2 bases and J by 8 bases, leaving 7 bases between them. The germline CDR1 and CDR2 sequences are SGHNT and YYREEE (reference sequence).

The genes are TRBV5-6 and TRBJ2-7, with D tentatively TRBD2 (6 bases). V lost 4 bases and J lost 2, with 16 bases in between. The CDR3 is made up of 15 amino acids. The germline V gene has CDR1 SGHDT and CDR2 YYEEEE. The CDR3 spells CASSPGRGFAYEQYV. The CDR3 coding sequence is TGTGCCAGCAGCCCGGGACGGGGGTTCGCCTACGAGCAGTACGTC.

The chain combines TRBV19 with TRBJ2-1; possibly TRBD2 for D (6 bases). Germline V gives CDR1 LNHDA, CDR2 SQIVND (reference sequence). V was trimmed by 1 base and J by 6 bases, leaving 13 bases between them. CDR3 length equals 15 residues. This CDR3 reads CASSIGGWRGNEQFF. Written as DNA, the CDR3 is TGTGCCAGTAGTATAGGGGGTTGGAGGGGCAATGAGCAGTTCTTC.

This clone appeared a single time. V gene TRBV20-1 combines with J gene TRBJ1-2; D is uncertain. CDR1 is DFQATT, CDR2 SNEGSKA, per germline (reference sequence). V shed 5 bases and J shed 4 bases, with 8 bases lying between them. The CDR3 is 11 residues long. DNA for the CDR3: TGCAGTGCTCCCGACTTCTATGGCTACACCTTC. It translates to CSAPDFYGYTF.

The sample holds a few counts of this clone. V is TRBV6-5 and J is TRBJ2-7; 10 positions match TRBD1. J gave up 3 bases and V 8 bases, and 7 bases lay outside the gene matches. Germline values: CDR1 MNHEY, CDR2 SVGAGI. This CDR3 has 14 residues. The CDR3 sequence is CASWRGTGVYEQYF. CDR3 sequence (DNA): TGTGCCAGCTGGCGGGGGACAGGGGTCTACGAGCAGTACTTC.

Only one count was recorded for this clone. The chain is built from TRBV19 and TRBJ1-2, with TRBD1 identical over 7 bases. Germline trimming cut 4 bases from V and 7 bases from J; bases unmatched to any gene: 12. The CDR3 is 15 residues long. In germline, CDR1 is LNHDA, CDR2 SQIVND (reference sequence). The CDR3 sequence: CASSTDRAGVGGYTF. CDR3 in DNA: TGTGCCAGTAGTACTGACAGGGCGGGCGTGGGTGGCTACACCTTC.

The rearrangement links TRBV7-2 to TRBJ2-7; 7 bases align to TRBD1. Per germline, CDR1 SGHTA and CDR2 FQGNSA. CDR3 length: 15 residues. Germline trimming cut 3 bases from V and 2 bases from J; bases unmatched to any gene: 7. The chain's CDR3 is CASSFRQGRTYEQYF. The CDR3 nucleotides read TGTGCCAGCAGCTTCCGACAGGGACGCACCTACGAGCAGTACTTC.

This chain uses TRBV6-5 with TRBJ2-1; 10 nucleotides agree with TRBD1. CDR3 size: 13 residues. Germline V gene lookup returns CDR1 MNHEY and CDR2 SVGAGI. V dropped 5 bases and J dropped 7; count of bases not matched to a gene: 2. CDR3 nucleotides: TGTGCCAGCAGTACGGACAGGGGGAATGAGCAGTTCTTC. It specifies CASSTDRGNEQFF.

This chain connects TRBV30 to TRBJ2-1; TRBD2 is a possible D gene (5 bases). The germline V gene encodes CDR1 GTSNPN and CDR2 SVGIG (reference sequence). The CDR3 is 16 amino acids. V shed 4 bases and J shed 6 bases, with 22 bases lying between them. The CDR3 is CAWTGSSSRTLNEQFF. The CDR3, as DNA: TGTGCCTGGACGGGCTCTAGCAGCCGAACACTCAATGAGCAGTTCTTC.

The V and J genes are TRBV27 and TRBJ2-1; 9 nucleotides match TRBD1. Germline loops: CDR1 MNHEY, CDR2 SMNVEV (reference sequence). V lost 6 bases to trimming and J lost 8 bases; unmatched junction nucleotides: 2. CDR3 length equals 12 residues. The CDR3 DNA is TGTGCCAGCAGGGACAGGGGCCATGAGCAGTTCTTC. Translation gives CASRDRGHEQFF.

This chain links TRBV5-1 with TRBJ1-1; tentatively, D is TRBD1 (5 bases). V was clipped by 2 bases and J by 3 bases, with 11 bases between them. The length of the CDR3 is 14 residues. Germline values: CDR1 SGHRS, CDR2 YFSETQ. In DNA, the CDR3 is TGCGCCAGCAGCTTAGACAGTGGGGACACTGAAGCTTTCTTT. Translation: CASSLDSGDTEAFF.

The V call is TRBV6-5, the J call TRBJ1-5, with 9 bases that match TRBD1. The CDR3 length is 14 residues. V shed 5 bases and J 5 bases; nucleotides not matched to a gene: 4. Germline V lookup: CDR1 MNHEY, CDR2 SVGAGI. CDR3 in DNA: TGTGCCAGCAGTATCACAGGGGGCGATCAGCCCCAGCATTTT. Translation: CASSITGGDQPQHF.

V gene TRBV5-1 combines with J gene TRBJ1-5, with TRBD1 as a possible D gene (6 bases). Germline V gene data show CDR1 as SGHRS and CDR2 as YFSETQ. The length of the CDR3 is 14 residues. The V gene lost 0 bases and the J gene lost 8 bases, with 12 bases spanning the gap. The CDR3 DNA is TGCGCCAGCAGCTTGGAACAGGGAGGGGAGCCCCAGCATTTT. This sequence encodes CASSLEQGGEPQHF. Full variable domain (outside the CDR3, taken from reference TRBV5-1 and TRBJ1-5): KAGVTQTPRYLIKTRGQQVTLSCSPISGHRSVSWYQQTPGQGLQFLFEYFSETQRNKGNFPGRFSGRQFSNSRSEMNVSTLELGDSALYLCASSLEQGGEPQHFGDGTRLSIL.

The genes are TRBV5-1 and TRBJ1-1; tentatively, D is TRBD1 (5 bases). V gave up 2 bases and J gave up 5 bases, with 10 bases separating them. CDR1 and CDR2 from the germline V gene are SGHRS and YFSETQ. The CDR3 is 13 amino acids. CDR3 in amino acids: CASSFGGRTEAFF. CDR3 nucleotides: TGCGCCAGCAGCTTCGGGGGTAGGACTGAAGCTTTCTTT. Drawing the rest from reference TRBV5-1 and TRBJ1-1, the complete variable domain is KAGVTQTPRYLIKTRGQQVTLSCSPISGHRSVSWYQQTPGQGLQFLFEYFSETQRNKGNFPGRFSGRQFSNSRSEMNVSTLELGDSALYLCASSFGGRTEAFFGQGTRLTVV.